What follows are 6 T cell receptor beta chains derived from one specimen sequenced in a study of cytomegalovirus exposure and HLA in healthy donors. PCR amplification relied on 60 Vbeta primers (plus 13 Jbeta primers). Assay used: immunoSEQ multiplex PCR; TCRdb lists only in-frame clones, some missing. The table records about 280,000 clones, around 90% of them present only once. The specimen was PBMCs. The source is a woman under 30 in good health and CMV-seronegative.

The chain joins TRBV2 to TRBJ1-5; TRBD1 aligns across 7 bases. The CDR3 is 14 amino acids. Losses at the gene ends were 6 bases for V and 4 bases for J; bases not matched to a gene: 6. Germline V gene lookup returns CDR1 SNHLY and CDR2 FYNNEI. The CDR3 reads CASRVTGNNQPQHF. The DNA of the CDR3 is TGTGCCAGCAGGGTGACAGGGAATAATCAGCCCCAGCATTTT.

CDR3 nucleotides: TGCGCCAGCAGCTTGGAGGGTAGCGGTGAGCAGTTCTTC. It translates to CASSLEGSGEQFF. The chain combines TRBV5-1 with TRBJ2-1; weak D call: TRBD2 (6 bases). CDR1 and CDR2 from the germline V gene are SGHRS and YFSETQ. The CDR3 is 13 amino acids. Trimming removed 0 bases from V and 9 bases from J, with 10 bases in between.

The chain is built from TRBV5-1 and TRBJ1-5; D perhaps matches TRBD1 (5 bases). This CDR3 region has 16 residues. Germline V gene sequence: CDR1 SGHRS, CDR2 YFSETQ. Trimming cost V 4 bases and J 3 bases, with 17 bases left between them. CDR3 nucleotide sequence: TGCGCCAGCAGCCCCCGTTGGCAGGACACCAATCAGCCCCAGCATTTT. Encoded protein: CASSPRWQDTNQPQHF.

The chain carries TRBV7-3 and TRBJ2-3, with 7 nucleotides matching TRBD2. Looked up from germline, CDR1 is SGHTA and CDR2 is FQGTGA. The CDR3 contains 15 residues. V gave up 4 bases and J gave up 2 bases; unmatched junction bases: 6. The chain's CDR3 is CASSSSSGHTDTQYF. For the CDR3, the DNA is TGTGCCAGCAGCTCCTCTAGCGGTCACACAGATACGCAGTATTTT.

The chain joins TRBV7-2 to TRBJ1-1; D perhaps matches TRBD1 (6 bases). Trimming left V 5 bases short and J 11 bases short, with 18 bases between. Germline-derived CDR1 and CDR2 are SGHTA and FQGNSA. CDR3 length: 13 residues. CDR3 in amino acids: CASSPDLTGDAFF. The CDR3, as DNA: TGTGCCAGCAGCCCCGATCTGACAGGAGATGCTTTCTTT.

As to this clone: The germline gene is not matched at one end of the junction; a read error may be the cause. This rearrangement joins TRBV13 to TRBJ1-2; D is unresolved. The CDR3 spans 13 residues. The germline CDR1 and CDR2 sequences are PRHDT and FYEKMQ (reference sequence). CDR3 residues: CASSLAVPPHSAF. CDR3 in DNA: TGTGCCAGCAGCTTAGCGGTCCCACCGCATTCGGCCTTC.